A single sample is the source of the 13 T cell receptor beta chains below, sequenced in a study of metastatic and nonmetastatic thyroid tumors. TCRdb reanalyzed the PCR reads via MiXCR. This table has over 15,000 clones, 3.5% to 4.5% appearing once. Nobody among the patients had been given any treatment before thyroid surgery. The sample comprised tumor tissue. The receptors come from a female donor with papillary thyroid cancer or a benign thyroid nodule (not recorded which). Some clones in this sample may be carry-over from other donors' samples.

This sequence joins TRBV3-1 and TRBJ2-2, with a weak D call TRBD1 (5 bases). Germline CDR1 is LGHDT and CDR2 is YNNKEL (reference sequence). This CDR3 has 13 amino acids. Between the trimmed V and J ends, which lost 2 bases and 6 bases, there was a span of 7 bases. CDR3: CASSQQGSGELFF. CDR3 sequence (DNA): TGTGCCAGCAGCCAACAGGGTTCCGGGGAGCTGTTTTTT.

In the case of this clone: One end of the junction is discordant with germline, which a read error may explain. The chain has TRBV6-1 and TRBJ2-7, with 12 bases aligning to TRBD2. Looked up from germline, CDR1 is MNHNS and CDR2 is SASEGT. The CDR3 totals 16 residues. CDR3 DNA sequence: TGTGCCAGCAGTGAAGCGGGCAGCGCGCGACTAGCGGGAGATGCCTTC. Amino acids: CASSEAGSARLAGDAF.

The chain links TRBV6-4 to TRBJ1-6; D gene unclear. The CDR3 totals 14 residues. Trimming took 5 bases from V and 7 from J, leaving 12 bases between them. CDR1 is MRHNA, CDR2 SNTAGT, per germline. CDR3 sequence reads: CASSLETENSPLHF. The CDR3 DNA follows: TGTGCCAGCAGTCTTGAGACGGAGAATTCACCCCTCCACTTT.

J is TRBJ1-2 and V is TRBV12-3 or TRBV12-4; 10 positions match TRBD1. This CDR3 has 13 amino acids. V trimming: 7 bases; J trimming: 7 bases; junction bases outside the gene matches: 6. CDR3 coding DNA: TGTGCCAGCATTCGTGACAGGGGGCCTGGCTACACCTTC. Its protein is CASIRDRGPGYTF.

In this sample, this clone turned up a few times. The V gene is TRBV12-5, the J gene TRBJ1-2, with 11 bases aligning to TRBD1. The length of the CDR3 is 17 residues. Germline trimming cut 1 base from V and 3 bases from J; bases unmatched to any gene: 7. CDR1 and CDR2 from the germline V gene are LGHNT and FRNRAP. The DNA for the CDR3 is TGTGCTAGTGGTTTGGACCGGACAGGGGGCATGGACTATGGCTACACCTTC. This gives the protein CASGLDRTGGMDYGYTF.

The sample holds a few counts of this clone. The chain uses TRBV11-3 and TRBJ2-3; no reliable D call. CDR3 length equals 14 residues. Germline V gene lookup returns CDR1 SGHNT and CDR2 YENEEA. V was trimmed by 2 bases and J by 0 bases, leaving 6 bases between them. The CDR3 sequence is CASSLSRSTDTQYF. DNA for the CDR3: TGTGCCAGCAGCTTATCACGTAGCACAGATACGCAGTATTTT.

This clone has more than one count but fewer than ten. V usage is TRBV6-1 and J usage is TRBJ2-7; weak D call: TRBD2 (5 bases). CDR3 length: 15 amino acids. V dropped 5 bases and J dropped 6 bases, with 20 bases sitting between them. Germline loops: CDR1 MNHNS, CDR2 SASEGT. CDR3 residues: CASSPTGGLSGEQYF. CDR3 nucleotides: TGTGCCAGCAGTCCAACCGGCGGACTCTCTGGCGAGCAGTACTTC.

As to this clone: The junction departs from germline at one end; a sequencing error may be responsible. The chain is built from TRBV7-3 and TRBJ2-1, with 10 bases lining up with TRBD2. Germline-derived CDR1 and CDR2 are SGHTA and FQGTGA. This CDR3 is built from 15 residues. The DNA for the CDR3 is TGTGCCAGCATCTCTGGACTAGCGGCCCACAATGAGCAGCTCTTC. Protein product: CASISGLAAHNEQLF.

This clone was found a few times. This chain links TRBV27 with TRBJ2-3; 7 bases match TRBD1. Trimming removed 3 bases from V and 1 base from J; junction bases left unmatched: 1. Germline V gene data show CDR1 as MNHEY and CDR2 as SMNVEV (reference sequence). This CDR3 is built from 14 residues. As DNA, the CDR3 is TGTGCCAGCAGTTTTACAGGGGGCACAGATACGCAGTATTTT. Amino acid sequence: CASSFTGGTDTQYF.

The chain links TRBV6-5 to TRBJ2-6; 8 bases fit TRBD1. CDR1 is MNHEY and CDR2 is SVGAGI in the germline V gene. The CDR3 runs 17 residues. V dropped 2 bases and J dropped 0; count of bases not matched to a gene: 3. DNA of the CDR3: TGTGCCAGCAGTTACATGACAGGGGACTCTGGGGCCAACGTCCTGACTTTC. It yields the protein CASSYMTGDSGANVLTF.

This clone was seen a few times. The chain combines TRBV28 with TRBJ1-1; D remains ambiguous. The germline V gene has CDR1 MDHEN and CDR2 SYDVKM. The CDR3 loop spans 13 amino acids. V was cut by 6 bases and J by 10 bases, with 18 bases left in between. Here the CDR3 reads CASRSTDVYRAFF. CDR3 bases: TGTGCCAGCAGAAGTACGGATGTTTATAGAGCTTTCTTT.

Notes on this clone: A much larger clone lies one base from this, so it may be a read error. Other nucleotide sequences in the sample specify the same CDR3. The chain uses TRBV27 and TRBJ2-1, with a weak D call TRBD2 (5 bases). The CDR3 has 15 amino acids. Trimming took 3 bases from V and 5 from J, leaving 14 bases between them. In germline, CDR1 is MNHEY, CDR2 SMNVEV (reference sequence). The CDR3 sequence is CASSFSGSGHNEQFF. The CDR3 nucleotides are TGTGCCAGCAGTTTCAGCGGCAGTGGCCACAATGAGCAGTTCTTC.

This clone turned up a few times. The chain carries TRBV25-1 and TRBJ2-1; D call uncertain. This CDR3 is built from 11 residues. Trimming pared 4 bases from V and 8 bases from J, leaving 6 bases between. The germline V gene has CDR1 MGHDK and CDR2 SYGVNS. CDR3 loop: CASSAGDEQFF. CDR3 sequence (DNA): TGTGCCAGCAGTGCAGGAGATGAGCAGTTCTTC.